This entry concerns a single T cell receptor (beta chain). Antigen specificity is unknown. The source of the sample is a study of OX40 agonist ivuxolimab in advanced cancers. Study-level background: Of mixed ages from 23 to 79 and averaging approximately 60 years, the group was just under 85% male. Broader study findings: The study found that CD8+ T cells averaged more expanded clones than CD4+.

Measured with immunoSEQ multiplex PCR; TCRdb has only the in-frame clones, and not every one. The data hold fewer than 85,000 clones, with just over 90% observed a single time. CDR1 SGHTA and CDR2 FQGNSA come from the germline V gene. This CDR3 is 14 amino acids long. Deletions cut 4 bases from V and 2 bases from J, with 9 bases between. At cycle 4 day 1, cycle 7 day 1, and baseline, blood was sampled. The sample was CD4+ or CD8+ T cells sorted from blood, taken in a trial of the OX40 agonist ivuxolimab. The clonotype comes from an adult with an advanced solid tumor such as melanoma, head and neck, liver or kidney cancer. The genes are TRBV7-2 and TRBJ2-1, with a weak D call TRBD2 (5 bases). The CDR3 loop reads CASSSTMTYNEQFF. The CDR3 DNA reads as TGTGCCAGCAGCTCGACTATGACCTACAATGAGCAGTTCTTC.